This TCR beta chain comes out of a study of blood T cell repertoires in COVID-19. On the study more broadly: COVID-19 samples from acute and convalescent phases originated in the United States, Italy and Spain.

Original handling: From reference gene primer amplification, estimates of nucleated cell counts were derived. Data came from immunoSEQ multiplex PCR; TCRdb stores just in-frame clones and leaves some out. Clone size and V and J calls were adopted from that table, with D and trimming inferred from the DNA. The sample lists around 110,000 clones, 80% to 85% occurring once. Trimming removed 8 bases from V and 10 bases from J; junction bases left unmatched: 19. Germline values: CDR1 SNHLY, CDR2 FYNNEI. This CDR3 contains 15 residues. The J gene is TRBJ1-1, the V gene TRBV2; TRBD1 aligns across 7 bases. The TCR comes from a human donor in a cohort sampled during active COVID-19. Specimen: peripheral blood. CDR3 DNA: TGTGCCAGCCACCGGGAAACGGCAGGGGGAGAGGGAGCTTTCTTT. This encodes CASHRETAGGEGAFF.